The next 2 T cell receptor beta chains were all read from a single sample in a study of OX40 agonist ivuxolimab in advanced cancers. Produced via immunoSEQ multiplex PCR; TCRdb's table is partial and in-frame only. Here the sample spans tens of thousands of clones, over 80% being singletons. The sample consisted of CD4+ or CD8+ T cells sorted from blood, taken in a trial of the OX40 agonist ivuxolimab. The receptors were gathered from an adult with an advanced solid tumor such as melanoma, head and neck, liver or kidney cancer.

This sequence joins TRBV9 and TRBJ1-4; no clear D. The CDR3 spans 15 residues. V lost 0 bases and J 8 bases, leaving 14 bases between the germline ends. Per germline, CDR1 SGDLS and CDR2 YYNGEE. CDR3 coding DNA: TGTGCCAGCAGCGTAGTAGGCGCCCTGGGGGAAAAACTGTTTTTT. Protein sequence: CASSVVGALGEKLFF.

This clone has a single count. J is TRBJ2-2 and V is TRBV29-1, with D hard to call. The germline V gene has CDR1 SQVTM and CDR2 ANQGSEA. The CDR3 spans 13 residues. Between the trimmed V and J ends, which lost 7 bases and 0 bases, there was a span of 9 bases. Here the CDR3 DNA reads TGCAGCGGCAAAGCTACGAACACCGGGGAGCTGTTTTTT. Amino acids: CSGKATNTGELFF.